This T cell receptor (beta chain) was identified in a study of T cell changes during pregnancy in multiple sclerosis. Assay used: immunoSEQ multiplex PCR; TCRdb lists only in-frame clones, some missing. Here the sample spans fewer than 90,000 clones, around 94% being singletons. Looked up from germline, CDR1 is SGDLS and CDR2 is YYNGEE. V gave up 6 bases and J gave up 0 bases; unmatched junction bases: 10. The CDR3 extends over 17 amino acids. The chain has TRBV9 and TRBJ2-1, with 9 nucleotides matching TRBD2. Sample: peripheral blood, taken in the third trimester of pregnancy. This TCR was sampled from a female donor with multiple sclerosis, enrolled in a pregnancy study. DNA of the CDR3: TGTGCCAGCACGGTGAGCGGGAGGCTGAGCTCCTACAATGAGCAGTTCTTC. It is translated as CASTVSGRLSSYNEQFF.